The 10 T cell receptor beta chains below come from one sample, sequenced in a study of cytomegalovirus exposure and HLA in healthy donors. The PCR contained 60 Vbeta and 13 Jbeta primers. TCRdb's table, derived via immunoSEQ multiplex PCR, lists solely in-frame clones and lacks some. The table has roughly 150,000 clones, almost 75% seen once. Sequenced sample: PBMCs. All receptors come from a woman aged 18-35 years in good health and CMV-seropositive.

The chain couples TRBV30 to TRBJ1-1; D gene uncertain. The CDR3 is 14 residues long. CDR1 GTSNPN and CDR2 SVGIG come from the germline V gene (reference sequence). V lost 4 bases to trimming and J lost 3 bases, with 15 bases between them. The CDR3 nucleotides read TGTGCCTGGATATTATACTCGGAGCACACTGAAGCTTTCTTT. Residues: CAWILYSEHTEAFF. Looking up the rest from reference TRBV30 and TRBJ1-1 gives the full variable domain: SQTIHQWPATLVQPVGSPLSLECTVEGTSNPNLYWYRQAAGRGLQLLFYSVGIGQISSEVPQNLSASRPQDRQFILSSKKLLLSDSGFYLCAWILYSEHTEAFFGQGTRLTVV.

Turning to this clone: This sample includes further DNA sequences coding for the same CDR3. The chain has TRBV9 and TRBJ1-6, with 7 nucleotides matching TRBD1. This CDR3 is built from 14 residues. Unmatched junction bases numbered 2, after V lost 0 bases and J lost 8 bases. The germline gives CDR1 SGDLS, CDR2 YYNGEE. CDR3 amino acids: CASSVGQGDSPLHF. CDR3 sequence (DNA): TGTGCCAGCAGCGTAGGGCAGGGGGATTCACCCCTCCACTTT. Full variable domain (rest looked up from reference TRBV9 and TRBJ1-6): DSGVTQTPKHLITATGQRVTLRCSPRSGDLSVYWYQQSLDQGLQFLIQYYNGEERAKGNILERFSAQQFPDLHSELNLSSLELGDSALYFCASSVGQGDSPLHFGNGTRLTVT.

This chain joins TRBV21-1 and TRBJ2-1; the table calls TRBD1, which could not be checked here. TRBV21-1 is described as a pseudogene. This CDR3 comprises 11 residues. CDR3 residues: CASRGDREQFF. CDR3 sequence (DNA): TGTGCCAGCAGAGGGGACAGAGAGCAGTTCTTC.

The chain combines TRBV9 with TRBJ1-2; D is unclear. Germline-derived CDR1 and CDR2 are SGDLS and YYNGEE. CDR3 size: 14 residues. The V gene lost 7 bases and the J gene lost 1 base, with 14 bases spanning the gap. CDR3 nucleotides: TGTGCCAGCGGCCACTTGGAGGATAACTATGGCTACACCTTC. This codes for CASGHLEDNYGYTF.

J is TRBJ2-7 and V is TRBV2, with 9 bases lining up with TRBD1. This CDR3 has 14 residues. Germline CDR1 is SNHLY and CDR2 is FYNNEI. Trimming removed 6 bases from V and 4 bases from J; junction bases left unmatched: 7. CDR3 region: CASRVGQGFYEQYF. As DNA, the CDR3 is TGTGCCAGCAGGGTTGGACAGGGGTTTTACGAGCAGTACTTC.

This clone occurred once. V and J are TRBV6-6 and TRBJ1-4; no clear D gene. CDR1 and CDR2 (germline): MNHNY, SVGAGI (reference sequence). V shed 0 bases and J shed 6 bases, with 5 bases lying between them. There are 13 residues in the CDR3. The DNA of the CDR3 is TGTGCCAGCAGTTACTCCGGGGATGAAAAACTGTTTTTT. This sequence encodes CASSYSGDEKLFF.

The chain employs TRBV7-8 and TRBJ2-7, with 7 bases matching TRBD2. CDR3 length: 18 residues. V shed 5 bases, J shed 0 bases, and the junction held 16 bases outside the gene matches. Germline CDR1 is SGHVS and CDR2 is FQNEAQ. DNA for the CDR3: TGTGCCAGCAGCCCTGACAACTATGGCGGGGGTTACTCCTACGAGCAGTACTTC. Its translation: CASSPDNYGGGYSYEQYF.

The count of this clone is one. The same CDR3 also results from other DNA sequences found in this sample. The rearrangement links TRBV7-2 to TRBJ1-2; D gene ambiguous. The CDR3 consists of 13 residues. Trimming cost V 1 base and J 5 bases, with 8 bases left between them. Germline V gene lookup returns CDR1 SGHTA and CDR2 FQGNSA. The CDR3 DNA reads as TGTGCCAGCAGCTTAGGCACGGAGTATGGCTACACCTTC. It is translated as CASSLGTEYGYTF.

The gene calls are TRBV5-6 and TRBJ1-6, with a possible D match to TRBD1 (5 bases). CDR1 is SGHDT and CDR2 is YYEEEE in the germline V gene. The V and J ends lost 6 bases and 7 bases respectively, with 17 bases between them. The CDR3 has 15 residues. Here the CDR3 reads CASTLRTSRNSPLHF. The CDR3 coding sequence is TGTGCCAGCACCCTTCGGACATCTAGAAATTCACCCCTCCACTTT.

The J gene is TRBJ1-6, the V gene TRBV6-1; D ambiguous. Trimming took off 6 bases at V and 6 bases at J, with 15 bases between the two ends. Germline lookup yields CDR1 MNHNS and CDR2 SASEGT. CDR3 length equals 15 residues. The CDR3 nucleotides are TGTGCCAGCAGCGTTTCCGGGAGAAGTAATTCACCCCTCCACTTT. Its protein product is CASSVSGRSNSPLHF.